The 19 T cell receptor beta chains reported below all come from one sample, sequenced in a study of T-cell reconstitution after alpha-beta-depleted transplantation in children. Unique molecular identifiers were incorporated when the TCRbeta library was constructed. Via MiXCR, TCRdb re-called the PCR reads, giving one row per CDR3 protein. The sample shows about 980,000 distinct CDR3 sequences, under 30% of them seen only once. The source material was PBMCs, mostly from graft donor cells, sampled 360 days after TCRalphabeta/CD19-depleted stem cell transplant. All receptors come from a boy under two years old who had a stem cell transplant for SCID, so the T cells may come from the graft donor.

The rearrangement links TRBV7-2 to TRBJ2-3; 9 bases map to TRBD2. CDR1 is SGHTA, CDR2 FQGNSA, per germline. The CDR3 has 15 residues. Germline trimming cut 4 bases from V and 3 bases from J; bases unmatched to any gene: 5. CDR3 DNA: TGTGCCAGCAGCTCCCAGCGGGGGGCAACAGATACGCAGTATTTT. Translated, it gives CASSSQRGATDTQYF.

This clonotype was seen repeatedly, ten times or more. The chain combines TRBV5-1 with TRBJ2-6; D is possibly TRBD1 or TRBD2 (5 bases each). This CDR3 contains 14 residues. CDR1 is SGHRS and CDR2 is YFSETQ in the germline V gene. Deletions cut 7 bases from V and 9 bases from J, with 17 bases between. CDR3 protein: CASSPGPPDNVLTF. CDR3 DNA sequence: TGCGCCAGCTCCCCGGGACCCCCCGACAACGTCCTGACTTTC.

This rearrangement joins TRBV5-1 to TRBJ1-4, with no clear D. Germline-derived CDR1 and CDR2 are SGHRS and YFSETQ. The CDR3 is made up of 13 amino acids. V shed 0 bases and J shed 8 bases, with 8 bases lying between them. This CDR3 reads CASSLGAREKLFF. Written as DNA, the CDR3 is TGCGCCAGCAGCTTGGGGGCTAGGGAAAAACTGTTTTTT.

This clonotype was observed many times. The genes are TRBV27 and TRBJ1-1; 8 bases line up with TRBD1. CDR1 is MNHEY, CDR2 SMNVEV, per germline (reference sequence). V shed 9 bases, J shed 2 bases, and the junction held 5 bases outside the gene matches. The CDR3 is made up of 13 amino acids. For the CDR3, the DNA is TGTGCCAGTGGGACAGGCATAAACACTGAAGCTTTCTTT. Its translation is CASGTGINTEAFF.

The CDR3 region is CASNTVSNTGELFF. CDR3 DNA: TGCGCCAGCAATACAGTGTCGAACACCGGGGAGCTGTTTTTT. The rearrangement uses TRBV5-1 and TRBJ2-2, with D unresolved. The CDR3 consists of 14 residues. Looked up from germline, CDR1 is SGHRS and CDR2 is YFSETQ. Trimming stripped 6 bases from V and 0 bases from J, with 9 bases between.

This clonotype was observed a few times. V is TRBV24-1 and J is TRBJ2-1; 8 bases are shared with TRBD2. Germline trimming cut 1 base from V and 6 bases from J; bases unmatched to any gene: 7. The CDR3 covers 16 residues. CDR1 is KGHDR, CDR2 SFDVKD, per germline. The CDR3 sequence is CATSDFSGGAVNEQFF. CDR3 coding DNA: TGTGCCACCAGTGATTTCTCCGGGGGGGCCGTCAATGAGCAGTTCTTC.

The DNA of the CDR3 is TGTGCCAGCAGCTTAGATGGTCCACGCACAGATACGCAGTATTTT. As protein: CASSLDGPRTDTQYF. This chain uses TRBV11-2 with TRBJ2-3; D is uncertain. Germline-derived CDR1 and CDR2 are SGHAT and FQNNGV. CDR3 length equals 15 residues. With 0 bases removed from V and 1 base from J, the gap between germline ends came to 8 bases.

The gene calls are TRBV18 and TRBJ1-1; D is ambiguous. CDR1 and CDR2 from the germline V gene are KGHSH and LQKENI. Trimming pared 6 bases from V and 1 base from J, leaving 12 bases between. The CDR3 extends over 14 amino acids. CDR3 region: CASSTENRNTEAFF. The CDR3 DNA follows: TGTGCCAGCTCGACTGAAAACAGGAACACTGAAGCTTTCTTT.

This clonotype has more than one count but fewer than ten. A junction boundary mismatches the germline segment, possibly from a read error. V is TRBV7-7 and J is TRBJ1-5; D gene unclear. CDR1 SSHAT and CDR2 FNYEAQ come from the germline V gene (reference sequence). CDR3 length: 17 residues. The CDR3 sequence: CASSSIRSGRSNQSQHF. Here the CDR3 DNA reads TGTGCCAGCAGCTCAATACGATCCGGGCGCTCCAATCAGTCCCAGCATTTT.

This clonotype was detected only a few times. The chain is built from TRBV4-3 and TRBJ1-1, with TRBD1 matching over 7 bases. The CDR3 length is 17 residues. Trimming cost V 4 bases and J 2 bases; bases outside gene matches: 13. Germline loops: CDR1 LGHNA, CDR2 YSLEER. The DNA for the CDR3 is TGCGCCAGCAGCCCGAGACTCGGACAGGACTTAAACACTGAAGCTTTCTTT. Protein product: CASSPRLGQDLNTEAFF.

This clonotype has just a few counts. V is TRBV18 and J is TRBJ2-5, with D uncertain. Germline CDR1 is KGHSH and CDR2 is LQKENI. The V and J ends lost 2 bases and 2 bases respectively, with 9 bases between them. The CDR3 totals 14 residues. The CDR3 DNA sequence: TGTGCCAGCTCACCAAGAAACAGTCAAGAGACCCAGTACTTC. Translation: CASSPRNSQETQYF. Complete variable domain (other parts from reference TRBV18 and TRBJ2-5): NAGVMQNPRHLVRRRGQEARLRCSPMKGHSHVYWYRQLPEEGLKFMVYLQKENIIDESGMPKERFSAEFPKEGPSILRIQQVVRGDSAAYFCASSPRNSQETQYFGPGTRLLVL.

The V gene is TRBV7-2, the J gene TRBJ2-1; D is unresolved. Germline V lookup: CDR1 SGHTA, CDR2 FQGNSA. The CDR3 length is 16 residues. Trimming left V 0 bases short and J 0 bases short, with 9 bases between. CDR3 sequence (DNA): TGTGCCAGCAGCTTAGCAACGACGAGCTCCTACAATGAGCAGTTCTTC. Translation: CASSLATTSSYNEQFF.

The chain combines TRBV4-1 with TRBJ1-6; possible D gene TRBD1, 5 bases. Germline V CDR1 and CDR2: MGHRA, YSYEKL. The CDR3 runs to 20 residues. V lost 4 bases and J lost 2, with 24 bases in between. As DNA, the CDR3 is TGCGCCAGCAGCCGCGAGGCTTGGCGGGGGACCAGGGCCTATAATTCACCCCTCCACTTT. It encodes CASSREAWRGTRAYNSPLHF.

This clonotype was seen a handful of times. The rearrangement links TRBV7-8 to TRBJ1-1, with 7 bases lining up with TRBD1. The CDR3 totals 15 residues. The V and J ends lost 4 bases and 4 bases, in that order; junction bases with no gene match: 9. Germline CDR1 is SGHVS and CDR2 is FQNEAQ. CDR3 nucleotides: TGTGCCAGCAGCTACTATCCAGGGGGTGGCACTGAAGCTTTCTTT. Encoded protein: CASSYYPGGGTEAFF.

The CDR3 loop reads CASRHGTGHTGELFF. Written as DNA, the CDR3 is TGTGCCAGCAGACATGGGACAGGGCACACCGGGGAGCTGTTTTTT. The chain is built from TRBV2 and TRBJ2-2, with 9 bases aligning to TRBD1. Unmatched junction bases numbered 5, after V lost 6 bases and J lost 3 bases. CDR3 length: 15 amino acids. Per germline, CDR1 SNHLY and CDR2 FYNNEI.

The chain uses TRBV7-8 and TRBJ2-7; 10 bases are a match to TRBD2. The junction had 2 bases not matched to a gene; V was cut back by 0 bases and J by 3 bases. Germline loops: CDR1 SGHVS, CDR2 FQNEAQ. The CDR3 has 15 amino acids. CDR3 coding DNA: TGTGCCAGCAGCTTAGCGCCTAGCGGGGGCTACGAGCAGTACTTC. This sequence encodes CASSLAPSGGYEQYF. Using reference TRBV7-8 and TRBJ2-7 for the parts outside the CDR3, the full variable domain is GAGVSQSPRYKVAKRGQDVALRCDPISGHVSLFWYQQALGQGPEFLTYFQNEAQLDKSGLPSDRFFAERPEGSVSTLKIQRTQQEDSAVYLCASSLAPSGGYEQYFGPGTRLTVT.

CDR3 sequence: CASSFFGEETQYF. The DNA of the CDR3 is TGCGCCAGCAGCTTTTTCGGGGAAGAGACCCAGTACTTC. The gene calls are TRBV5-1 and TRBJ2-5; maybe TRBD2 (5 bases). This CDR3 region has 13 residues. CDR1 and CDR2 from the germline V gene are SGHRS and YFSETQ. Between the trimmed V and J ends, which lost 2 bases and 3 bases, there was a span of 8 bases.

The V and J genes are TRBV7-9 and TRBJ1-1; D unclear. Germline CDR1 and CDR2: SEHNR and FQNEAQ (reference sequence). The CDR3 is 16 residues long. The V end was cut by 1 base, the J end by 1 base, with 13 bases between. CDR3 sequence reads: CASSLDFGRTNTEAFF. DNA of the CDR3: TGTGCCAGCAGCTTAGACTTCGGCCGGACGAACACTGAAGCTTTCTTT. Full variable domain (remainder filled in from reference TRBV7-9 and TRBJ1-1): DTGVSQNPRHKITKRGQNVTFRCDPISEHNRLYWYRQTLGQGPEFLTYFQNEAQLEKSRLLSDRFSAERPKGSFSTLEIQRTEQGDSAMYLCASSLDFGRTNTEAFFGQGTRLTVV.

This chain links TRBV12-3 or TRBV12-4 with TRBJ2-1, with TRBD2 matching 16 bases. V was pared by 8 bases and J by 9 bases, with 10 bases of the junction left unmatched. The CDR3 runs to 16 residues. CDR3 sequence reads: CASGTSGGAWSPEQFF. The CDR3 DNA reads TGTGCCAGCGGGACTAGCGGGGGGGCTTGGAGTCCTGAGCAGTTCTTC.